A single sample gave rise to the 23 T cell receptor beta chains below, sequenced in a study of control samples from healthy donors and cancer patients. Repertoires were generated with immunoSEQ multiplex PCR, while TCRdb's copy carries only in-frame clones and drops some. The repertoire holds 200,000 or so clones, over 90% seen once, with less than 1.6% in the top ten. Sequences were obtained from blood. These receptor sequences come from a man aged 50 to 60 in good health.

J is TRBJ1-1 and V is TRBV11-2; D call uncertain. The CDR3 consists of 13 residues. V lost 5 bases and J lost 4, with 11 bases in between. Germline assignment: CDR1 SGHAT and CDR2 FQNNGV. CDR3 sequence: CASSPGRVTEAFF. CDR3 in DNA: TGTGCCAGCAGCCCCGGACGGGTCACTGAAGCTTTCTTT.

The rearrangement links TRBV6-5 to TRBJ1-3; D ambiguous. The V end was cut by 6 bases, the J end by 4 bases, with 7 bases between. Germline V lookup: CDR1 MNHEY, CDR2 SVGAGI. CDR3 length: 12 amino acids. CDR3 region: CASRNTGNTIYF. The DNA for the CDR3 is TGTGCCAGCAGAAACACAGGAAACACCATATATTTT.

The gene calls are TRBV5-1 and TRBJ1-1; D is perhaps TRBD1 (5 bases). Germline lookup yields CDR1 SGHRS and CDR2 YFSETQ. The ends were cut back, 6 bases at V and 3 bases at J, with 15 bases in the middle. The CDR3 loop spans 14 amino acids. The CDR3 DNA sequence: TGCGCCAGCAACTTCTTACCGGGGGACACTGAAGCTTTCTTT. Encoded protein: CASNFLPGDTEAFF.

This chain's CDR3 is CASSVGALTGGKGAYEQFF. DNA for the CDR3: TGTGCCAGCAGCGTAGGAGCCCTGACAGGGGGAAAAGGAGCTTATGAGCAGTTCTTC. The V gene is TRBV9, the J gene TRBJ2-1, with 9 positions matching TRBD1. Germline CDR1 SGDLS, CDR2 YYNGEE. Losses at the gene ends were 0 bases for V and 8 bases for J; bases not matched to a gene: 18. CDR3 length: 19 residues.

The chain recombines TRBV3-1 (or the pseudogene TRBV3-2) with TRBJ2-2; D unresolved. V dropped 3 bases and J dropped 10 bases, with 9 bases sitting between them. CDR1 and CDR2 (germline): LGHDT, YNNKEL (reference sequence). The CDR3 has 12 residues. The CDR3 protein is CASSHEAEELFF. Here the CDR3 DNA reads TGTGCCAGCAGCCATGAAGCCGAGGAGCTGTTTTTT.

The gene calls are TRBV6-5 and TRBJ2-7; 8 bases map to TRBD1. The CDR3 has 14 residues. Germline-derived CDR1 and CDR2 are MNHEY and SVGAGI. After removal of 6 bases from V and 0 bases from J, the junction contained 4 bases not matched to a gene. The CDR3 loop is CASRLTGASYEQYV. The DNA of the CDR3 is TGTGCCAGCAGACTGACAGGGGCCTCCTACGAGCAGTACGTC.

This clone was picked up one time. The chain employs TRBV24-1 and TRBJ1-5; D is undetermined. This CDR3 has 14 residues. The germline V gene has CDR1 KGHDR and CDR2 SFDVKD. Trimming stripped 2 bases from V and 5 bases from J, with 9 bases between. The CDR3 loop is CATSDSRDYQPQHF. The CDR3 DNA follows: TGTGCCACCAGTGATTCCCGGGATTATCAGCCCCAGCATTTT.

The chain has TRBV6-1 and TRBJ1-3; D gene ambiguous. V shed 1 base and J shed 0 bases, with 4 bases lying between them. The CDR3 loop spans 14 amino acids. CDR1 and CDR2 (germline): MNHNS, SASEGT. The CDR3: CASSEGASGNTIYF. CDR3 sequence (DNA): TGTGCCAGCAGTGAAGGCGCCTCTGGAAACACCATATATTTT.

As regards this clone: Other nucleotide sequences in the sample specify the same CDR3. The chain employs TRBV5-1 and TRBJ2-1; 7 nucleotides agree with TRBD1. The CDR3 extends over 13 amino acids. V lost 4 bases and J lost 4; bases outside the gene matches: 2. Germline-derived CDR1 and CDR2 are SGHRS and YFSETQ. CDR3 sequence: CASSRDSYNEQFF. The CDR3 DNA reads TGCGCCAGCAGCCGGGACAGTTACAATGAGCAGTTCTTC.

The J gene is TRBJ2-3, the V gene TRBV28; maybe TRBD1 (6 bases). Deletions cut 7 bases from V and 0 bases from J, with 17 bases between. Germline values: CDR1 MDHEN, CDR2 SYDVKM. The CDR3 length is 16 residues. Here the CDR3 DNA reads TGTGCCAGCACCGACATGATACAGGGAAGCACAGATACGCAGTATTTT. This encodes CASTDMIQGSTDTQYF.

V usage is TRBV6-2 or TRBV6-3 and J usage is TRBJ2-7, with a possible D match to TRBD2 (5 bases). The CDR3 extends over 12 amino acids. Germline values: CDR1 MNHEY, CDR2 SVGEGT. V gave up 2 bases and J gave up 5 bases, with 7 bases separating them. The CDR3: CASSYLGDEQYF. In DNA, the CDR3 is TGTGCCAGCAGTTACCTCGGGGACGAGCAGTACTTC.

The chain carries TRBV5-4 and TRBJ1-3, with D possibly being TRBD1 (5 bases). The germline CDR1 and CDR2 sequences are SGHNT and YYREEE (reference sequence). The V gene lost 1 base and the J gene lost 8 bases, with 16 bases spanning the gap. The length of the CDR3 is 15 residues. This CDR3 is CASSLKRQPTDTIYF. The DNA for the CDR3 is TGTGCCAGCAGCTTGAAGCGTCAACCGACAGACACCATATATTTT.

This clone has more than one count but fewer than ten. The chain uses TRBV14 and TRBJ2-3; the D is unclear. The CDR3 runs 15 residues. Trimming cost V 0 bases and J 5 bases, with 12 bases left between them. Germline assignment: CDR1 SGHDN and CDR2 FVKESK. Here the CDR3 reads CASSQDLVGLDTQYF. CDR3 coding DNA: TGTGCCAGCAGCCAAGATTTGGTGGGATTAGATACGCAGTATTTT.

This clone was observed once. This chain links TRBV6-2 or TRBV6-3 with TRBJ2-7, with D unclear. CDR1 MNHEY and CDR2 SVGEGT come from the germline V gene. The CDR3 extends over 15 amino acids. The V end lost 0 bases, the J end lost 6 bases, and 15 bases lay between the germline ends. CDR3 sequence (DNA): TGTGCCAGCAGTTACTCCATGGCGCCCATCATCGAGCAGTACGTC. It specifies CASSYSMAPIIEQYV.

This chain uses TRBV7-8 with TRBJ1-2; D might be TRBD1 (5 bases). The V end was cut by 3 bases, the J end by 2 bases, with 10 bases between. Germline V gives CDR1 SGHVS, CDR2 FQNEAQ. The CDR3 consists of 14 residues. CDR3 sequence reads: CASSFLTVNYGYTF. In nucleotides, the CDR3 is TGTGCCAGCAGCTTCCTGACAGTGAACTATGGCTACACCTTC.

J is TRBJ1-2 and V is TRBV10-1; maybe TRBD1 (5 bases). Trimming took off 6 bases at V and 5 bases at J, with 16 bases between the two ends. Germline CDR1 reads WNHNN; CDR2 reads SYGVQD (reference sequence). The CDR3 runs 14 residues. CDR3 bases: TGCGCCAGCAGCCCCGGGACGGCGAATTATGGCTACACCTTC. Translating gives CASSPGTANYGYTF.

This chain connects TRBV30 to TRBJ1-5; TRBD1 aligns across 7 bases. This CDR3 contains 15 residues. Germline V gene lookup returns CDR1 GTSNPN and CDR2 SVGIG (reference sequence). The ends lost 3 bases at V and 0 bases at J; junction bases unmatched: 5. The CDR3 DNA reads TGTGCCTGGAGCCGACAGGGTCCTAGCAATCAGCCCCAGCATTTT. Translated: CAWSRQGPSNQPQHF.

The chain joins TRBV5-1 to TRBJ2-1; 8 nucleotides match TRBD1. Germline V gene data show CDR1 as SGHRS and CDR2 as YFSETQ. CDR3 length equals 16 residues. V trimming: 5 bases; J trimming: 2 bases; junction bases outside the gene matches: 9. CDR3 nucleotides: TGCGCCAGCAGGGAAAGACAGGGGTTTCCCTACAATGAGCAGTTCTTC. Residues: CASRERQGFPYNEQFF.

The sample holds one count of this clone. The chain carries TRBV5-4 and TRBJ2-7; 7 nucleotides line up with TRBD1. Unmatched junction bases numbered 9, after V lost 4 bases and J lost 5 bases. CDR3 length equals 14 residues. The V gene's germline CDR1 is SGHNT and CDR2 YYREEE (reference sequence). CDR3 amino acids: CASSRPGQTHEQYF. Written as DNA, the CDR3 is TGTGCCAGCAGCCGTCCGGGACAGACCCACGAGCAGTACTTC.

V usage is TRBV24-1 and J usage is TRBJ2-1, with TRBD1 identical over 8 bases. Trimming took 12 bases from V and 7 from J; bases not matched to a gene: 13. The CDR3 consists of 14 residues. The germline V gene encodes CDR1 KGHDR and CDR2 SFDVKD. The CDR3 loop reads CASSIGQGMNEQFF. The CDR3 nucleotides read TGTGCCTCATCCATAGGACAGGGAATGAATGAGCAGTTCTTC.

The chain couples TRBV20-1 to TRBJ1-6, with D hard to call. V was cut by 3 bases and J by 1 base, with 10 bases left in between. CDR1 and CDR2 from the germline V gene are DFQATT and SNEGSKA (reference sequence). This CDR3 comprises 15 residues. The CDR3 DNA reads TGCAGTGCTAGTCGATTAGTGTCCTATAATTCACCCCTCCACTTT. Its protein is CSASRLVSYNSPLHF.

This chain uses TRBV3-1 (or the pseudogene TRBV3-2) with TRBJ2-5, with no clear D. Between the trimmed V and J ends, which lost 0 bases and 7 bases, there was a span of 9 bases. The CDR3 covers 13 residues. Germline V gene sequence: CDR1 LGHDT, CDR2 YNNKEL (reference sequence). CDR3 region: CASSQEGEGTQYF. The CDR3 region has the DNA TGTGCCAGCAGCCAAGAGGGTGAAGGGACCCAGTACTTC.

Remarks on this clone: This specimen includes other DNA sequences encoding the same CDR3. The chain combines TRBV7-2 with TRBJ1-5, with a weak D call TRBD1 (5 bases). The CDR3 runs to 15 residues. Germline CDR1 is SGHTA and CDR2 is FQGNSA. Trimming cost V 5 bases and J 0 bases, with 11 bases left between them. The CDR3 DNA reads TGTGCCAGCAGCCTGGGGGGTTATAGCAATCAGCCCCAGCATTTT. It is translated as CASSLGGYSNQPQHF.